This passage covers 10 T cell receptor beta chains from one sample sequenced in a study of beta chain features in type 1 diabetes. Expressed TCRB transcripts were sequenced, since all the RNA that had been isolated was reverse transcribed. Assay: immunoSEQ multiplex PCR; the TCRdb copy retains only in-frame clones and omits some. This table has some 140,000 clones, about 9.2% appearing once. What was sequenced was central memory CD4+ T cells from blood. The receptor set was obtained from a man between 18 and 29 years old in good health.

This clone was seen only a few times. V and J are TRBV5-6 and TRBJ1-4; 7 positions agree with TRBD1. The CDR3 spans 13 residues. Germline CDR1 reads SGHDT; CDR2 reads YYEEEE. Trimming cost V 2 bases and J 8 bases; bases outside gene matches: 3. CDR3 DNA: TGTGCCAGCAGCTTCGACAGGGTGGAAAAACTGTTTTTT. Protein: CASSFDRVEKLFF.

The CDR3 sequence: CSALTGDGYTF. CDR3 nucleotide sequence: TGCAGTGCTCTGACAGGGGACGGCTACACCTTC. The rearrangement uses TRBV20-1 and TRBJ1-2, with 8 bases lining up with TRBD1. The CDR3 covers 11 residues. The junction had 4 bases not matched to a gene; V was cut back by 5 bases and J by 8 bases. The germline V gene has CDR1 DFQATT and CDR2 SNEGSKA (reference sequence).

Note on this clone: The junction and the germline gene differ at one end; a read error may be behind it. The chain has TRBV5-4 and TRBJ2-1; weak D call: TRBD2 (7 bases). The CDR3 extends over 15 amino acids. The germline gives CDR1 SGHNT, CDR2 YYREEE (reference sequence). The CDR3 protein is CASSPEGGGYNEQFF. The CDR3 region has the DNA TGCGCCAGCAGCCCAGAGGGGGGGGGTTACAATGAGCAGTTCTTC. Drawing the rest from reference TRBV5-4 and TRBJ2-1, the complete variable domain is ETGVTQSPTHLIKTRGQQVTLRCSSQSGHNTVSWYQQALGQGPQFIFQYYREEENGRGNFPPRFSGLQFPNYSSELNVNALELDDSALYLCASSPEGGGYNEQFFGPGTRLTVL.

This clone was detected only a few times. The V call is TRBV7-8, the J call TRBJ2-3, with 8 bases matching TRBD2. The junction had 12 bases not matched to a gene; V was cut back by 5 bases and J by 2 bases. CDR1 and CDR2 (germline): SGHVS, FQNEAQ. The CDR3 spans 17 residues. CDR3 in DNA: TGTGCCAGCAGCCTCAGGACTAGCCTGTACAACACAGATACGCAGTATTTT. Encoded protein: CASSLRTSLYNTDTQYF.

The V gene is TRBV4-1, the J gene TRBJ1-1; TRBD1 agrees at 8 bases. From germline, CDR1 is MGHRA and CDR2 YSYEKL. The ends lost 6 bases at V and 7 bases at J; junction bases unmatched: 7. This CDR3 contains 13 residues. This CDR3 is CASSIQGELEAFF. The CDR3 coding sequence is TGCGCCAGCAGTATACAGGGGGAACTTGAAGCTTTCTTT.

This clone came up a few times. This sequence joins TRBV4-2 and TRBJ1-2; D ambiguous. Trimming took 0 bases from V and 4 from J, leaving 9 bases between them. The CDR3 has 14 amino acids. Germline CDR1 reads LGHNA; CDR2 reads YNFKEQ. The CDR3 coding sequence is TGTGCCAGCAGCCAAGAGTCAGGCATCTATGGCTACACCTTC. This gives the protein CASSQESGIYGYTF.

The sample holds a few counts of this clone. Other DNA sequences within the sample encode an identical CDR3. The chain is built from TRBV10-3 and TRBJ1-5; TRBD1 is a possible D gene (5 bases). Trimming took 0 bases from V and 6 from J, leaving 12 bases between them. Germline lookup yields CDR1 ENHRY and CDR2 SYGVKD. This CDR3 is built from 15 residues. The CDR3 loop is CAISESAGPGQPQHF. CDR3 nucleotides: TGTGCCATCAGTGAGTCAGCGGGGCCCGGTCAGCCCCAGCATTTT.

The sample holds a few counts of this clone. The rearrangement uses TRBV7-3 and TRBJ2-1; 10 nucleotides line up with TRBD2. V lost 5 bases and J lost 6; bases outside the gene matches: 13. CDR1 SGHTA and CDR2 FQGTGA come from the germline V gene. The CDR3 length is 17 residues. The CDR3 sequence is CASSRQGSGGTLNEQFF. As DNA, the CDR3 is TGTGCCAGCAGCCGCCAAGGTAGCGGGGGGACTCTCAATGAGCAGTTCTTC.

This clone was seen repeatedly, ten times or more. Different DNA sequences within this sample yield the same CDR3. CDR3 in DNA: TGCGCCAGCAGCCAATCTAGCGCAGATACGCAGTATTTT. Encoded protein: CASSQSSADTQYF. The chain has TRBV4-3 and TRBJ2-3; a possible D gene is TRBD2 (6 bases). The CDR3 contains 13 residues. V gave up 2 bases and J gave up 4 bases, with 7 bases separating them. Germline V gene lookup returns CDR1 LGHNA and CDR2 YSLEER.

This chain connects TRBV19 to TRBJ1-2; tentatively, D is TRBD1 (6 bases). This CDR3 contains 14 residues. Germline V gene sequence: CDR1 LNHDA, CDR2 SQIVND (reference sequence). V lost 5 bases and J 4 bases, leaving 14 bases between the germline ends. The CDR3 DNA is TGTGCCAGTAGTGCCGAACAGGGCGGCTATGGCTACACCTTC. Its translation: CASSAEQGGYGYTF. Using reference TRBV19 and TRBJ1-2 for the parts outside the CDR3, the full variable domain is DGGITQSPKYLFRKEGQNVTLSCEQNLNHDAMYWYRQDPGQGLRLIYYSQIVNDFQKGDIAEGYSVSREKKESFPLTVTSAQKNPTAFYLCASSAEQGGYGYTFGSGTRLTVV.